This T cell receptor beta chain was sequenced in a study of T-cell memory formation after mild COVID-19. The study's findings and limits: Contracting clones from day 15 to 85 showed balanced CD4/CD8; later expanders favored CD4+. Some SARS-CoV-2-responding clones were already detected in memory before infection.

This clonotype showed up just a few times. Its specificity is not known. TCR alpha and TCR beta cDNA libraries carrying sample barcodes and UMIs were produced by 5'RACE using constant-segment primers. TCRdb re-called the 5' RACE reads through MiXCR, storing one row per CDR3 protein. The sample consists of 300,000 to 350,000 distinct CDR3 sequences, 13% to 15% of them appearing once. CDR1 and CDR2 (germline): SGHRS, YFSETQ. The CDR3 covers 17 residues. Trimming took off 0 bases at V and 3 bases at J, with 17 bases between the two ends. This sequence was found in a man aged 18 to 29 who had mild COVID-19 (a few samples of this study predate the infection). Cell type and time point are not known. The rearrangement joins TRBV5-1 to TRBJ2-3, with TRBD1 as a possible D gene (7 bases). The sequenced sample consisted of PBMCs or a T cell subset sorted from them (not recorded which). CDR3 sequence reads: CASSLGTGAGTTDTQYF. The CDR3 DNA reads as TGCGCCAGCAGCTTGGGTACAGGGGCAGGGACTACAGATACGCAGTATTTT.